The 14 T cell receptor beta chains listed next were all sequenced from one sample in a study of identical twins. TCRdb re-derived calls from the 5' RACE reads in MiXCR, one entry per CDR3 protein. The top ten hold just under 3% of the sample, which has about 470,000 distinct CDR3 sequences, approximately 25% seen once. This sample also belongs to another study, concerning T cells expressing NK-cell markers.

Sequencing was performed on CD4+ T cells sorted from blood. These receptors were taken from a woman aged 18-35 years in good health.

The chain recombines TRBV5-1 with TRBJ1-1, with D hard to call. Trimming removed 0 bases from V and 0 bases from J, with 12 bases in between. The CDR3 has 16 amino acids. From germline, CDR1 is SGHRS and CDR2 YFSETQ. CDR3 bases: TGCGCCAGCAGCTTGGGAATAGGAAAAATGAACACTGAAGCTTTCTTT. This codes for CASSLGIGKMNTEAFF. The full variable domain, rest sourced from reference TRBV5-1 and TRBJ1-1, is KAGVTQTPRYLIKTRGQQVTLSCSPISGHRSVSWYQQTPGQGLQFLFEYFSETQRNKGNFPGRFSGRQFSNSRSEMNVSTLELGDSALYLCASSLGIGKMNTEAFFGQGTRLTVV.

This clonotype was seen a handful of times. CDR3 sequence (DNA): TGCAGTGCTCTGGACACAGGGCAGGGAAACACCATATATTTT. Protein sequence: CSALDTGQGNTIYF. V gene TRBV20-1 combines with J gene TRBJ1-3; D possibly corresponds to TRBD1 (6 bases). Germline V gives CDR1 DFQATT, CDR2 SNEGSKA (reference sequence). CDR3 length: 14 residues. Between the trimmed V and J ends, which lost 5 bases and 4 bases, there was a span of 15 bases.

This clonotype has a handful of counts. J is TRBJ1-4 and V is TRBV20-1, with a weak D call TRBD1 (5 bases). The germline CDR1 and CDR2 sequences are DFQATT and SNEGSKA (reference sequence). The CDR3 length is 15 residues. The ends were cut back, 0 bases at V and 7 bases at J, with 15 bases in the middle. The CDR3 spells CSARDLDSGGEKLFF. In DNA form, the CDR3 reads TGCAGTGCTAGAGATCTGGACTCCGGGGGTGAAAAACTGTTTTTT.

J is TRBJ2-3 and V is TRBV29-1; 8 nucleotides agree with TRBD2. The CDR3 is made up of 13 amino acids. Per the germline V gene, CDR1 is SQVTM and CDR2 is ANQGSEA. V lost 6 bases and J lost 1; bases outside the gene matches: 3. The CDR3 sequence is CSVQAGGTDTQYF. CDR3 in DNA: TGCAGCGTCCAAGCGGGAGGCACAGATACGCAGTATTTT.

J is TRBJ1-4 and V is TRBV12-3 or TRBV12-4; TRBD1 matches at 7 bases. With 5 bases clipped from V and 7 bases from J, the junction kept 4 bases outside the gene matches. The CDR3 runs 13 residues. CDR3 nucleotides: TGTGCCAGCAGTCAGGGGGGCGGTGAAAAACTGTTTTTT. It is translated as CASSQGGGEKLFF.

This chain connects TRBV12-3 or TRBV12-4 to TRBJ1-4, with 7 bases that match TRBD1. CDR3 length: 14 amino acids. J was trimmed by 5 bases and V by 9 bases; bases with no gene match: 9. CDR3 sequence: CASSRDSYNEKLFF. CDR3 sequence (DNA): TGTGCCAGTAGTAGGGACAGCTACAATGAAAAACTGTTTTTT.

This clonotype has more than one count but fewer than ten. The chain is built from TRBV7-9 and TRBJ2-1, with TRBD1 matching over 8 bases. V shed 8 bases and J 4 bases; nucleotides not matched to a gene: 7. Germline CDR1 SEHNR, CDR2 FQNEAQ (reference sequence). The CDR3 is made up of 14 amino acids. The chain's CDR3 is CASSRDRLYNEQFF. DNA of the CDR3: TGTGCCAGCTCCCGGGACAGGTTATACAATGAGCAGTTCTTC.

CDR3 sequence (DNA): TGTGCCAGCACCCGGGGGAACACCGGGGAGCTGTTTTTT. Translated: CASTRGNTGELFF. This chain joins TRBV12-3 or TRBV12-4 and TRBJ2-2, with a tentative D call TRBD2 (5 bases). The V gene lost 7 bases and the J gene lost 1 base, with 7 bases spanning the gap. The CDR3 consists of 13 residues.

This clonotype was observed a handful of times. The rearrangement joins TRBV9 to TRBJ1-1; no clear D. CDR3 length: 13 residues. Germline loops: CDR1 SGDLS, CDR2 YYNGEE. The ends were cut back, 10 bases at V and 5 bases at J, with 18 bases in the middle. This CDR3 reads CAPGGQSETEAFF. For the CDR3, the DNA is TGTGCCCCAGGTGGGCAGTCAGAAACTGAAGCTTTCTTT.

The chain has TRBV19 and TRBJ2-7; TRBD2 aligns across 8 bases. V lost 11 bases and J lost 3; bases outside the gene matches: 9. CDR3 length: 13 residues. Germline CDR1 reads LNHDA; CDR2 reads SQIVND (reference sequence). Written as DNA, the CDR3 is TGTGCCTTTTTATTGGGACTAGTCTACGAGCAGTACTTC. Its translation: CAFLLGLVYEQYF.

The chain combines TRBV10-3 with TRBJ2-7; D uncertain. This CDR3 is 15 amino acids long. Trimming cost V 2 bases and J 0 bases, with 11 bases left between them. Germline assignment: CDR1 ENHRY and CDR2 SYGVKD. The CDR3 spells CAISEGPGYSYEQYF. The CDR3 DNA reads TGTGCCATCAGTGAGGGACCGGGCTACTCCTACGAGCAGTACTTC.

This clonotype was detected only a few times. This chain joins TRBV5-5 and TRBJ2-6; D call uncertain. CDR1 and CDR2 from the germline V gene are SGHKS and YYEKEE (reference sequence). CDR3 length equals 15 residues. V lost 5 bases and J lost 0, with 9 bases in between. The CDR3 protein is CASRKESSGANVLTF. CDR3 coding DNA: TGTGCCAGCAGGAAGGAGAGCTCTGGGGCCAACGTCCTGACTTTC.

The chain recombines TRBV9 with TRBJ2-3; D is perhaps TRBD1 (5 bases). From germline, CDR1 is SGDLS and CDR2 YYNGEE. Trimming left V 1 base short and J 2 bases short, with 11 bases between. The CDR3 totals 15 residues. The CDR3: CASSVRGMDTDTQYF. Written as DNA, the CDR3 is TGTGCCAGCAGCGTAAGGGGTATGGACACAGATACGCAGTATTTT.

The genes are TRBV20-1 and TRBJ2-3, with D possibly being TRBD2 (6 bases). The V and J ends lost 5 bases and 1 base respectively, with 16 bases between them. Germline V lookup: CDR1 DFQATT, CDR2 SNEGSKA (reference sequence). The CDR3 runs to 15 residues. This CDR3 is CSADISGPRTDTQYF. CDR3 bases: TGCAGTGCTGACATCAGCGGGCCGCGCACAGATACGCAGTATTTT.